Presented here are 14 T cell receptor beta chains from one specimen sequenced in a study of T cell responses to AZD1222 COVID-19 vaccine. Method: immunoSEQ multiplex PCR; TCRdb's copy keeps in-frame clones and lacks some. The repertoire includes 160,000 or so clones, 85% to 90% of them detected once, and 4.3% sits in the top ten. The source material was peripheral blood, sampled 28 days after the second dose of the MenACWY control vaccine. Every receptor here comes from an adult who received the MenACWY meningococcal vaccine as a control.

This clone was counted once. DNA for the CDR3: TGCGCCAGCAGCCCAGCGTGGTTAACTGAGCAGTACTTC. Protein: CASSPAWLTEQYF. V is TRBV5-1 and J is TRBJ2-7; no definite D call. CDR1 and CDR2 from the germline V gene are SGHRS and YFSETQ. The CDR3 loop spans 13 amino acids. V was shortened by 4 bases and J by 7 bases, with 15 bases between the two germline ends.

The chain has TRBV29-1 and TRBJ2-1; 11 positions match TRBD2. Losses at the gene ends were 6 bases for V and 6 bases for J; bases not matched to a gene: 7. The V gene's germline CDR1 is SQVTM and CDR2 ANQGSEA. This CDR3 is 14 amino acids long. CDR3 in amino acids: CSVLTSGGTNEQFF. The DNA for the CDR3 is TGCAGCGTCCTCACTAGCGGGGGTACCAATGAGCAGTTCTTC.

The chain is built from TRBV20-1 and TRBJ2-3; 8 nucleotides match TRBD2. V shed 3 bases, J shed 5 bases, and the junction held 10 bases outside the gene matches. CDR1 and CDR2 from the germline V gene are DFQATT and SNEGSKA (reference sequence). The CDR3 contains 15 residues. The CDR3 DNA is TGCAGTGCTAGTCCGACCAGCGGGAGCCAAGATACGCAGTATTTT. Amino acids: CSASPTSGSQDTQYF.

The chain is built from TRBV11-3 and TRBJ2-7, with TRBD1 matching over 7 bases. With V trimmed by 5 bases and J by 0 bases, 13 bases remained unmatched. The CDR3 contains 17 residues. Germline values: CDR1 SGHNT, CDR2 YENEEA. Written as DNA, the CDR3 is TGTGCCAGCAGCCCGCAGGGACAGACGAACAGCTCCTACGAGCAGTACTTC. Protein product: CASSPQGQTNSSYEQYF.

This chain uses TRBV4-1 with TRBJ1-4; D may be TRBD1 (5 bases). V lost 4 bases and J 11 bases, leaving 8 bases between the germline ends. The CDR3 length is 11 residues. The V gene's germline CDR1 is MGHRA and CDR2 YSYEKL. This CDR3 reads CASSPGGKLFF. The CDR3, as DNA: TGCGCCAGCAGCCCGGGGGGGAAACTGTTTTTT.

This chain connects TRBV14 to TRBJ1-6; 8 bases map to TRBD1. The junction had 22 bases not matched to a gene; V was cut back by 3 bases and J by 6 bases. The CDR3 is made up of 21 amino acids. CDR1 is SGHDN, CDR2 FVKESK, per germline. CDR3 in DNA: TGTGCCAGCAGCCAGGACAATAACGGGACAGGTAGGTCTATCTCTAATTCACCCCTCCACTTT. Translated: CASSQDNNGTGRSISNSPLHF.

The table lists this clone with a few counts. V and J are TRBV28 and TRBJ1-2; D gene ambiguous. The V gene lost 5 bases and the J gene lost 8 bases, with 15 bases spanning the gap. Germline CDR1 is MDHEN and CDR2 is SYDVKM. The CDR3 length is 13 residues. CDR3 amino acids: CASSRNLGGGYTF. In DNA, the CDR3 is TGTGCCAGCAGTCGGAACCTCGGCGGAGGCTACACCTTC.

The CDR3, as DNA: TGTGCCAGCAGCACAACCCGACAGGGGGAGGCTTTCTTT. Protein sequence: CASSTTRQGEAFF. The V gene is TRBV6-5, the J gene TRBJ1-1, with 9 bases fitting TRBD1. J was trimmed by 11 bases and V by 6 bases; bases with no gene match: 10. The length of the CDR3 is 13 residues. Germline assignment: CDR1 MNHEY and CDR2 SVGAGI.

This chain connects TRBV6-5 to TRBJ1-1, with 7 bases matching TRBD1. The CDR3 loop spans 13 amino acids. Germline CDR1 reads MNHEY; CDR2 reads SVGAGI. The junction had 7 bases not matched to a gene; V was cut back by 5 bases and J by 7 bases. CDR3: CASSTGEGIEAFF. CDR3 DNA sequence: TGTGCCAGCAGTACAGGGGAGGGGATTGAAGCTTTCTTT.

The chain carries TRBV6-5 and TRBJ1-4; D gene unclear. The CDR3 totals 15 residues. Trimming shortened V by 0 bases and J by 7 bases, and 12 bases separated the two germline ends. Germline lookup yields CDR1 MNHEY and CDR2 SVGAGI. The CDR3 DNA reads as TGTGCCAGCAGTTACTCGGAGATGACGTCTGAAAAACTGTTTTTT. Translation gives CASSYSEMTSEKLFF.

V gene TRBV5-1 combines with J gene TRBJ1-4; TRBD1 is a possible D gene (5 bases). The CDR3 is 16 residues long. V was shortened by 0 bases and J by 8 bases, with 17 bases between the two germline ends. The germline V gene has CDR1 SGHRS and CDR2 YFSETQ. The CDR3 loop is CASSLVMGPGGEKLFF. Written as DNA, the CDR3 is TGCGCCAGCAGCTTGGTTATGGGGCCGGGCGGGGAAAAACTGTTTTTT.

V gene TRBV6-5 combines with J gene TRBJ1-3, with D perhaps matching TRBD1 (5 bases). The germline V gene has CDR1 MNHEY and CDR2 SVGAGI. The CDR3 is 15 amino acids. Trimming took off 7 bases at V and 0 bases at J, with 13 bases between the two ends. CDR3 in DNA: TGTGCCAGCACCGAGGGACCGTTCTCTGGAAACACCATATATTTT. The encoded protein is CASTEGPFSGNTIYF.

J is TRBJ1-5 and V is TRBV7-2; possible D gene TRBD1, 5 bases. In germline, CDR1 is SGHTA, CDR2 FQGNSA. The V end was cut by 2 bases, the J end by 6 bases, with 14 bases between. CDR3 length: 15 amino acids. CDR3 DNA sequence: TGTGCCAGCAGCTTACCTCTATCTGGGGGTCAGCCCCAGCATTTT. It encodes CASSLPLSGGQPQHF.

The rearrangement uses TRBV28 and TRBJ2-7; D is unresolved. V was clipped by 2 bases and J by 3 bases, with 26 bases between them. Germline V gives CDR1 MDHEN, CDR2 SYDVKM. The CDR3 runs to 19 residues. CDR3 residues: CASSLDARSVYIEDYEQYF. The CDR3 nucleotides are TGTGCCAGCAGTTTAGATGCCAGGTCGGTGTATATAGAGGACTACGAGCAGTACTTC.